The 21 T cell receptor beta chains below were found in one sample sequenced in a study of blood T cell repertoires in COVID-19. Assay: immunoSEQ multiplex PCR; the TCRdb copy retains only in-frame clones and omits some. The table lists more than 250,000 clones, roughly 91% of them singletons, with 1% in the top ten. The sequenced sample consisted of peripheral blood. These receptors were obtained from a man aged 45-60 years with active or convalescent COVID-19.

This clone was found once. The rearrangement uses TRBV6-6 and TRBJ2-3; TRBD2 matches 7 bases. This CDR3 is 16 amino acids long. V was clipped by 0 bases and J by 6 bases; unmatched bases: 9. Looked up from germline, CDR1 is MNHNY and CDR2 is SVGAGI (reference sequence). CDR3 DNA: TGTGCCAGCAGTTACTCGCGGACTAGTCAAATGGATACGCAGTATTTT. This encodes CASSYSRTSQMDTQYF.

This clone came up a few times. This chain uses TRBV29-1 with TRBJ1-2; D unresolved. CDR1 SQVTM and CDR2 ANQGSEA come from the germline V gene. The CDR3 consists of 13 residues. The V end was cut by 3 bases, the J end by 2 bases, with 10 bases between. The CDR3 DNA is TGCAGCGTTGAGAGTGGACTAAACTATGGCTACACCTTC. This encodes CSVESGLNYGYTF.

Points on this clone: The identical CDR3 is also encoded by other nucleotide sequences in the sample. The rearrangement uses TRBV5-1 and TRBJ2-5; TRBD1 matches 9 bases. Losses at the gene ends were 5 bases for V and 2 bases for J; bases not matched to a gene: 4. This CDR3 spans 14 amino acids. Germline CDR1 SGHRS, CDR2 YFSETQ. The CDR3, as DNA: TGCGCCAGCAGTTCGACAGGGGGACAAGAGACCCAGTACTTC. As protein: CASSSTGGQETQYF. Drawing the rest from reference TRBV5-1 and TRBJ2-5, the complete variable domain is KAGVTQTPRYLIKTRGQQVTLSCSPISGHRSVSWYQQTPGQGLQFLFEYFSETQRNKGNFPGRFSGRQFSNSRSEMNVSTLELGDSALYLCASSSTGGQETQYFGPGTRLLVL.

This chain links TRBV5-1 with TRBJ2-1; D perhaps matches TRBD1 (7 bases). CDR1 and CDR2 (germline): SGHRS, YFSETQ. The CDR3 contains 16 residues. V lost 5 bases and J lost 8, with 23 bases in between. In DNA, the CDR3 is TGCGCCAGCAGTTTTAACCTCAGGGGGGACGGCGATGAGCAGTTCTTC. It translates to CASSFNLRGDGDEQFF.

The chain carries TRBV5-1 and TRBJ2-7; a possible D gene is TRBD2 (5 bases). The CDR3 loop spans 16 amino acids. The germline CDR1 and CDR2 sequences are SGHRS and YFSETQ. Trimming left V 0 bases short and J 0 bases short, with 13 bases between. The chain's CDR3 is CASSLELTRSSYEQYF. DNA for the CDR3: TGCGCCAGCAGCTTGGAGCTAACTAGGAGCTCCTACGAGCAGTACTTC.

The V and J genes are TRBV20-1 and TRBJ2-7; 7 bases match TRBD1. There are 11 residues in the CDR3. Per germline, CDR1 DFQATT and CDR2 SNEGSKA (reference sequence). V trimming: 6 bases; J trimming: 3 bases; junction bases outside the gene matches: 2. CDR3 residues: CSARQGYEQYF. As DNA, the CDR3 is TGCAGTGCCCGACAGGGCTACGAGCAGTACTTC.

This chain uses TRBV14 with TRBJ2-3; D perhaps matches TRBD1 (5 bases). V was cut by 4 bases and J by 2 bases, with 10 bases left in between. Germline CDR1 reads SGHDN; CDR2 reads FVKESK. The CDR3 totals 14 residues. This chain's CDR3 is CASSRQLTTDTQYF. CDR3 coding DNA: TGTGCCAGCAGCCGACAGCTTACCACAGATACGCAGTATTTT.

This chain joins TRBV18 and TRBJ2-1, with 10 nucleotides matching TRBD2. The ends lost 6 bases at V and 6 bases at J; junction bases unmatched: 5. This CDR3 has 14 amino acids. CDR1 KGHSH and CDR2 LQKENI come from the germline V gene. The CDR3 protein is CASSLAGALNEQFF. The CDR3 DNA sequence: TGTGCCAGCTCCCTAGCGGGAGCACTCAATGAGCAGTTCTTC. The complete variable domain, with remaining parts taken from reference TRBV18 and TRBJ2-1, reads NAGVMQNPRHLVRRRGQEARLRCSPMKGHSHVYWYRQLPEEGLKFMVYLQKENIIDESGMPKERFSAEFPKEGPSILRIQQVVRGDSAAYFCASSLAGALNEQFFGPGTRLTVL.

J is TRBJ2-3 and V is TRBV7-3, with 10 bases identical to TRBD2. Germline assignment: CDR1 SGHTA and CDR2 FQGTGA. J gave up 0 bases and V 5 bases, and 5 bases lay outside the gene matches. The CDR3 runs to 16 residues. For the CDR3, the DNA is TGTGCCAGCAGCGCCGGGACTAGCGTTAGCACAGATACGCAGTATTTT. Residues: CASSAGTSVSTDTQYF.

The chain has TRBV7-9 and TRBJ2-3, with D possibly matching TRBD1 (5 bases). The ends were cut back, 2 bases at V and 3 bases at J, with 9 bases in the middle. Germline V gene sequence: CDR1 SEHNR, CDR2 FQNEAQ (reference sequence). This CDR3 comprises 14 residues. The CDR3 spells CASSLTQGTDTQYF. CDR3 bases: TGTGCCAGCAGCTTAACGCAGGGAACAGATACGCAGTATTTT.

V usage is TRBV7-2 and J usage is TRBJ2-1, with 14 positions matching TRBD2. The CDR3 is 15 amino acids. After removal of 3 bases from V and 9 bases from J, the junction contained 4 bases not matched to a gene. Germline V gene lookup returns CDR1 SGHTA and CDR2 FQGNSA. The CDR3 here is CASSFRTSGGPEQFF. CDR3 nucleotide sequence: TGTGCCAGCAGCTTCAGGACTAGCGGGGGGCCTGAGCAGTTCTTC.

The DNA for the CDR3 is TGTGCCAGCAGTGATCCTCACAGGGATGAAGCTTTCTTT. Its translation: CASSDPHRDEAFF. The rearrangement links TRBV2 to TRBJ1-1, with D maybe TRBD1 (6 bases). Trimming stripped 3 bases from V and 7 bases from J, with 12 bases between. This CDR3 is built from 13 residues. Per germline, CDR1 SNHLY and CDR2 FYNNEI.

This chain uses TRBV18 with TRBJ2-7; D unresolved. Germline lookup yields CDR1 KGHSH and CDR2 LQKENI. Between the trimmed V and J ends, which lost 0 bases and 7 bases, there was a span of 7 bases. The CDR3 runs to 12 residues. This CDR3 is CASSPPVGEQYF. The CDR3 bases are TGTGCCAGCTCACCACCGGTCGGGGAGCAGTACTTC.

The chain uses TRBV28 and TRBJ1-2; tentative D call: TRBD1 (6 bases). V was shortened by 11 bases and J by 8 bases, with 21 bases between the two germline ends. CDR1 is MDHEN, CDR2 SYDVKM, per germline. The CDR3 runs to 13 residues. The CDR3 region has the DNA TGTGCCGCTCAATCCGAGGGGCAGGGGGGCTACACCTTC. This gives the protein CAAQSEGQGGYTF.

In DNA, the CDR3 is TGTGCCAGCAGTAGAGTCAGGCCGAACACCGGGGAGCTGTTTTTT. It translates to CASSRVRPNTGELFF. This chain joins TRBV6-2 or TRBV6-3 and TRBJ2-2; unclear D gene. The germline V and J ends were trimmed by 5 bases and 0 bases, with 10 bases remaining between them. The CDR3 is 15 residues long. CDR1 is MNHEY and CDR2 is SVGEGT in the germline V gene.

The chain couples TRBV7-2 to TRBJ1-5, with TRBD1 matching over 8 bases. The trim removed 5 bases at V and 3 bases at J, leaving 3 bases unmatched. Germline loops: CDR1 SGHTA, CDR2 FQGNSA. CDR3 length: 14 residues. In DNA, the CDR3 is TGTGCCAGCAGCACAGGGGGGTCCAATCAGCCCCAGCATTTT. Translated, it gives CASSTGGSNQPQHF.

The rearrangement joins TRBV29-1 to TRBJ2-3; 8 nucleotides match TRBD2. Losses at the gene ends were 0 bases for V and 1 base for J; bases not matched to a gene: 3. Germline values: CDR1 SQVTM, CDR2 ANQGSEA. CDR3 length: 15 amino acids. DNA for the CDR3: TGCAGCGTTGAAGATGGCGGGAGGCGCACAGATACGCAGTATTTT. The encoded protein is CSVEDGGRRTDTQYF.

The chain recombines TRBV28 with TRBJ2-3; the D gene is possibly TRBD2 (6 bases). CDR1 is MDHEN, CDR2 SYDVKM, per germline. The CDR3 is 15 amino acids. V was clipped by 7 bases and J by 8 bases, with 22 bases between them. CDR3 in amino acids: CASTPPGLPRGTQYF. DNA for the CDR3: TGTGCCAGCACCCCGCCGGGACTCCCTAGGGGTACGCAGTATTTT. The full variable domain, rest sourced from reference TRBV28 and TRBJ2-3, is DVKVTQSSRYLVKRTGEKVFLECVQDMDHENMFWYRQDPGLGLRLIYFSYDVKMKEKGDIPEGYSVSREKKERFSLILESASTNQTSMYLCASTPPGLPRGTQYFGPGTRLTVL.

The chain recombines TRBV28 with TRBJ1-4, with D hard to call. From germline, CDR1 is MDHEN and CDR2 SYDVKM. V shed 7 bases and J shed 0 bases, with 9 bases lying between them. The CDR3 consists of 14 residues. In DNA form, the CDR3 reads TGTGCCAGCACGAGTACTGCAACTAATGAAAAACTGTTTTTT. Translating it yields CASTSTATNEKLFF.

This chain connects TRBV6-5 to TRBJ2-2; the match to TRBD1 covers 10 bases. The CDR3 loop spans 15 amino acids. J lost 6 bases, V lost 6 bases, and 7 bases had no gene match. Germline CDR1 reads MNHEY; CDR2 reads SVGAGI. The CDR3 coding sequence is TGTGCCAGCAGCCGCCGACAGGGGGCCGCCGGGGAGCTGTTTTTT. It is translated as CASSRRQGAAGELFF.

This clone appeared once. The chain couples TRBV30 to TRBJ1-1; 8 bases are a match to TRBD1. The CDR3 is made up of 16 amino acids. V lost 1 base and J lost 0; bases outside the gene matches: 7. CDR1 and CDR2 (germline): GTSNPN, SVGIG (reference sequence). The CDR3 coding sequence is TGTGCCTGGAGTGCCGGGACAGGAGGGGTGAACACTGAAGCTTTCTTT. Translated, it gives CAWSAGTGGVNTEAFF. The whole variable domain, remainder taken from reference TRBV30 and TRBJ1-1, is SQTIHQWPATLVQPVGSPLSLECTVEGTSNPNLYWYRQAAGRGLQLLFYSVGIGQISSEVPQNLSASRPQDRQFILSSKKLLLSDSGFYLCAWSAGTGGVNTEAFFGQGTRLTVV.